This T cell receptor beta chain was identified during a study of blood T cell repertoires in COVID-19. As for the study in general: Donors in the United States, Italy and Spain gave samples during acute or convalescent COVID-19. Nucleic acid was either cDNA or gDNA, and it came from T cells, B-cell-depleted T cells, or PBMCs.

The V and J ends lost 5 bases and 4 bases, in that order; junction bases with no gene match: 8. Germline CDR1 and CDR2: SGHDT and YYEEEE. There are 15 residues in the CDR3. In the original processing: Amplification of reference gene primers provided the estimated nucleated cell counts. Sequenced by immunoSEQ multiplex PCR; TCRdb stores in-frame clones only, minus some. V, J and clone size were drawn from that table, and D and trimming were deduced from the DNA. The sample holds 150,000 to 200,000 clones; around 85% are singletons and the top ten take roughly 13%. Sequencing was carried out using peripheral blood. The sequence came from a man aged 45-65 years who had recovered from COVID-19. The chain couples TRBV5-6 to TRBJ2-1; 8 bases match TRBD2. CDR3 region: CASSPGLGKYNEQFF. The CDR3 DNA reads as TGTGCCAGCAGTCCGGGACTAGGAAAATACAATGAGCAGTTCTTC. The full variable domain, its missing parts supplied by reference TRBV5-6 and TRBJ2-1, is DAGVTQSPTHLIKTRGQQVTLRCSPKSGHDTVSWYQQALGQGPQFIFQYYEEEERQRGNFPDRFSGHQFPNYSSELNVNALLLGDSALYLCASSPGLGKYNEQFFGPGTRLTVL.